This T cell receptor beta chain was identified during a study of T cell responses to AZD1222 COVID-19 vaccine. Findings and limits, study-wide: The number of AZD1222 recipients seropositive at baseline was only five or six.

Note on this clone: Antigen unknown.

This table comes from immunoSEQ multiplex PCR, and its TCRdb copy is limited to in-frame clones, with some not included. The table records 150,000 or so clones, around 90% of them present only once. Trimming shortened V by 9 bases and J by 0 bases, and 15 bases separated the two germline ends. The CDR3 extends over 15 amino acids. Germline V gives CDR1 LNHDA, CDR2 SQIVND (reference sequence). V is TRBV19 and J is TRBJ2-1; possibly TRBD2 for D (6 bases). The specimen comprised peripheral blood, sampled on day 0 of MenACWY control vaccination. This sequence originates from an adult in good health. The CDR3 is CASVTVGGSYNEQFF. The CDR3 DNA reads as TGTGCCAGCGTTACCGTGGGGGGCTCCTACAATGAGCAGTTCTTC.